One sample yielded the 26 T cell receptor beta chains listed below, sequenced in a study of cytomegalovirus exposure and HLA in healthy donors. Primers included in the PCR were 60 Vbeta and 13 Jbeta primers. The table came from immunoSEQ multiplex PCR; TCRdb's copy has only in-frame clones and leaves some out. The sample holds some 150,000 clones, just under 80% seen once. Sequencing was carried out using PBMCs. These receptors came from a man aged 25 to 40 in good health and CMV-seronegative.

The chain couples TRBV7-2 to TRBJ2-5, with D possibly TRBD2 on 6 matching bases. The V end was cut by 1 base, the J end by 4 bases, with 16 bases between. Germline CDR1 SGHTA, CDR2 FQGNSA. This CDR3 comprises 16 residues. The CDR3 spells CASSLGGGLSGETQYF. CDR3 bases: TGTGCCAGCAGCTTAGGGGGAGGTCTGTCCGGAGAGACCCAGTACTTC. Looking up the rest from reference TRBV7-2 and TRBJ2-5 gives the full variable domain: GAGVSQSPSNKVTEKGKDVELRCDPISGHTALYWYRQSLGQGLEFLIYFQGNSAPDKSGLPSDRFSAERTGGSVSTLTIQRTQQEDSAVYLCASSLGGGLSGETQYFGPGTRLLVL.

This clone was seen once. V and J are TRBV5-6 and TRBJ1-1; 7 bases map to TRBD1. The trim removed 2 bases at V and 6 bases at J, leaving 4 bases unmatched. CDR3 length equals 13 residues. CDR1 SGHDT and CDR2 YYEEEE come from the germline V gene. The CDR3 spells CASSLKGASEAFF. As DNA, the CDR3 is TGTGCCAGCAGCTTAAAGGGGGCCTCTGAAGCTTTCTTT. Based on the CDR3 plus reference TRBV5-6 and TRBJ1-1, the full variable domain is DAGVTQSPTHLIKTRGQQVTLRCSPKSGHDTVSWYQQALGQGPQFIFQYYEEEERQRGNFPDRFSGHQFPNYSSELNVNALLLGDSALYLCASSLKGASEAFFGQGTRLTVV.

The V gene is TRBV4-1, the J gene TRBJ1-5, with TRBD1 as a possible D gene (6 bases). Germline loops: CDR1 MGHRA, CDR2 YSYEKL. The CDR3 loop spans 15 amino acids. The V and J ends lost 3 bases and 6 bases respectively, with 15 bases between them. The CDR3 bases are TGCGCCAGCAGCCAGGCAGGGGCAGGGAGTCAGCCCCAGCATTTT. The encoded protein is CASSQAGAGSQPQHF.

This chain joins TRBV11-3 and TRBJ2-2; 9 bases match TRBD1. CDR3 length: 14 amino acids. Germline assignment: CDR1 SGHNT and CDR2 YENEEA. J gave up 5 bases and V 5 bases, and 3 bases lay outside the gene matches. CDR3 sequence reads: CASSTTGGTGELFF. The CDR3 DNA sequence: TGTGCCAGCAGCACGACAGGGGGGACCGGGGAGCTGTTTTTT.

Points on this clone: The same CDR3 can be traced to other DNA sequences in this sample. The chain has TRBV13 and TRBJ2-1; 11 bases are a match to TRBD1. CDR1 is PRHDT and CDR2 is FYEKMQ in the germline V gene (reference sequence). With 5 bases clipped from V and 6 bases from J, the junction kept 9 bases outside the gene matches. The CDR3 is made up of 16 amino acids. CDR3 amino acids: CASSPDLGTGGNEQFF. The CDR3 DNA sequence: TGTGCCAGCAGCCCTGATCTCGGGACAGGGGGCAATGAGCAGTTCTTC.

This clone counts as medium-sized. The rearrangement links TRBV6-5 to TRBJ1-4, with D perhaps TRBD1 (6 bases). This CDR3 spans 14 amino acids. Trimming left V 0 bases short and J 10 bases short, with 12 bases between. CDR1 is MNHEY, CDR2 SVGAGI, per germline. CDR3 sequence reads: CASSYSGDKRKLFF. In DNA, the CDR3 is TGTGCCAGCAGTTACTCGGGGGACAAGAGAAAACTGTTTTTT.

This chain connects TRBV6-5 to TRBJ1-1; unclear D gene. V was pared by 3 bases and J by 5 bases, with 13 bases between. This CDR3 spans 14 amino acids. CDR1 MNHEY and CDR2 SVGAGI come from the germline V gene. In DNA, the CDR3 is TGTGCCAGCAGTTATTCACTCGGGAATACTGAAGCTTTCTTT. Its translation: CASSYSLGNTEAFF.

The chain combines TRBV13 with TRBJ2-7, with 8 bases aligning to TRBD1. The CDR3 is 15 residues long. The V gene's germline CDR1 is PRHDT and CDR2 FYEKMQ (reference sequence). V shed 2 bases and J 2 bases; nucleotides not matched to a gene: 5. As DNA, the CDR3 is TGTGCCAGCAGCTTAAAACCGGGACAGGCCTACGAGCAGTACTTC. Its translation: CASSLKPGQAYEQYF.

The V and J genes are TRBV7-8 and TRBJ2-1; 11 bases fit TRBD1. This CDR3 has 19 residues. The germline V gene has CDR1 SGHVS and CDR2 FQNEAQ. The V and J ends lost 0 bases and 7 bases, in that order; junction bases with no gene match: 14. Written as DNA, the CDR3 is TGTGCCAGCAGCTTAGCAGACTACCGGGACAGGGGGAGGTGGAATGAGCAGTTCTTC. It translates to CASSLADYRDRGRWNEQFF.

V is TRBV7-9 and J is TRBJ2-5; 9 bases agree with TRBD2. Germline trimming cut 2 bases from V and 5 bases from J; bases unmatched to any gene: 6. This CDR3 comprises 15 residues. Germline V gives CDR1 SEHNR, CDR2 FQNEAQ (reference sequence). CDR3 sequence reads: CASSLFLAGSETQYF. The CDR3 DNA sequence: TGTGCCAGCAGCTTATTCCTAGCGGGGTCGGAGACCCAGTACTTC.

V is TRBV27 and J is TRBJ2-7, with TRBD1 matching over 8 bases. Germline values: CDR1 MNHEY, CDR2 SMNVEV (reference sequence). The length of the CDR3 is 15 residues. V was clipped by 6 bases and J by 1 base; unmatched bases: 8. CDR3: CASSRPGQASYEQYF. Written as DNA, the CDR3 is TGTGCCAGCAGCCGCCCGGGACAGGCATCCTACGAGCAGTACTTC.

The V and J genes are TRBV6-6 and TRBJ2-2, with D possibly TRBD2 on 6 matching bases. Germline loops: CDR1 MNHNY, CDR2 SVGAGI (reference sequence). This CDR3 has 14 residues. V was clipped by 8 bases and J by 4 bases, with 14 bases between them. The CDR3 nucleotides read TGTGCCAGCGTGTTCGACGGGAGCACCGGGGAGCTGTTTTTT. Its translation is CASVFDGSTGELFF.

The CDR3 is CASSLAQQETQYF. The CDR3 DNA follows: TGCGCCAGCAGCTTGGCACAGCAAGAGACCCAGTACTTC. The chain combines TRBV5-1 with TRBJ2-5, with no clear D. Germline V gene data show CDR1 as SGHRS and CDR2 as YFSETQ. The CDR3 spans 13 residues. The V and J ends lost 0 bases and 2 bases respectively, with 5 bases between them.

The gene calls are TRBV10-3 and TRBJ2-7; 9 bases are shared with TRBD2. There are 14 residues in the CDR3. Trimming cost V 6 bases and J 2 bases; bases outside gene matches: 5. CDR1 ENHRY and CDR2 SYGVKD come from the germline V gene. In DNA, the CDR3 is TGTGCCATCAGCACGACTAGCGGCGCCTACGAGCAGTACTTC. Its translation is CAISTTSGAYEQYF.

CDR3 sequence: CASTSGGNTIYF. CDR3 nucleotides: TGTGCCAGCACCTCGGGTGGAAACACCATATATTTT. The chain couples TRBV6-1 to TRBJ1-3, with no clear D. V shed 7 bases and J shed 3 bases, with 7 bases lying between them. Germline V gene data show CDR1 as MNHNS and CDR2 as SASEGT. There are 12 residues in the CDR3.

The gene calls are TRBV9 and TRBJ2-7; TRBD2 agrees at 7 bases. Looked up from germline, CDR1 is SGDLS and CDR2 is YYNGEE. The CDR3 sequence is 14 residues long. The V and J ends lost 4 bases and 7 bases, in that order; junction bases with no gene match: 11. CDR3 region: CASSPRTSQGEQYF. The CDR3 region has the DNA TGTGCCAGCAGCCCCCGGACTAGTCAGGGTGAGCAGTACTTC.

The rearrangement uses TRBV6-1 and TRBJ1-5; no firm D call. Trimming pared 1 base from V and 2 bases from J, leaving 6 bases between. Germline CDR1 reads MNHNS; CDR2 reads SASEGT. CDR3 length equals 14 residues. In nucleotides, the CDR3 is TGTGCCAGCAGTGAAGTGGCAGGCAATCAGCCCCAGCATTTT. Translated, it gives CASSEVAGNQPQHF.

The rearrangement joins TRBV10-3 to TRBJ2-1; 13 bases are shared with TRBD2. The V gene end was trimmed by 4 bases and the J gene end by 5 bases; junction bases not matched to a gene: 5. CDR1 and CDR2 from the germline V gene are ENHRY and SYGVKD. The CDR3 has 16 residues. The CDR3 sequence: CAISGTSGGANNEQFF. CDR3 nucleotide sequence: TGTGCCATCAGTGGCACTAGCGGGGGGGCGAACAATGAGCAGTTCTTC.

The rearrangement uses TRBV4-1 and TRBJ2-1, with D perhaps TRBD2 (6 bases). The CDR3 runs 16 residues. The V gene's germline CDR1 is MGHRA and CDR2 YSYEKL. Trimming stripped 3 bases from V and 4 bases from J, with 16 bases between. CDR3 amino acids: CASSHQYGTLYNEQFF. The DNA of the CDR3 is TGCGCCAGCAGCCATCAGTACGGGACTCTTTACAATGAGCAGTTCTTC.

The rearrangement joins TRBV7-6 to TRBJ1-5; D remains unclear. CDR1 and CDR2 (germline): SGHVS, FNYEAQ. This CDR3 comprises 15 residues. Trimming pared 4 bases from V and 2 bases from J, leaving 12 bases between. The CDR3 spells CASSSTGSGNQPQHF. The CDR3 nucleotides read TGTGCCAGCAGCTCGACTGGTTCTGGCAATCAGCCCCAGCATTTT.

As DNA, the CDR3 is TGTGCCAGCAGCTTAACGCAGGGTCTTCGAGAGACCCAGTACTTC. This translates into CASSLTQGLRETQYF. The chain couples TRBV7-8 to TRBJ2-5; a possible D gene is TRBD1 (5 bases). Trimming removed 2 bases from V and 4 bases from J, with 14 bases in between. Germline CDR1 reads SGHVS; CDR2 reads FQNEAQ. This CDR3 has 15 amino acids.

The sample holds a few counts of this clone. The J gene is TRBJ1-1, the V gene TRBV4-1; D uncertain. The CDR3 length is 14 residues. Germline V gene lookup returns CDR1 MGHRA and CDR2 YSYEKL. The ends were cut back, 0 bases at V and 6 bases at J, with 11 bases in the middle. The CDR3 DNA reads as TGCGCCAGCAGCCAAGATCATGCGGCCTCTGAAGCTTTCTTT. Its translation is CASSQDHAASEAFF.

CDR3 residues: CASSGGGLGYEQYF. The CDR3 nucleotides are TGTGCCAGCAGCGGGGGGGGGCTAGGCTACGAGCAGTACTTC. The chain is built from TRBV5-4 and TRBJ2-7; tentative D call: TRBD2 (7 bases). The CDR3 is 14 amino acids. The germline V gene encodes CDR1 SGHNT and CDR2 YYREEE (reference sequence). The V gene lost 4 bases and the J gene lost 3 bases, with 14 bases spanning the gap.

This sequence joins TRBV7-9 and TRBJ2-1; D perhaps matches TRBD1 (5 bases). Trimming removed 1 base at V and 2 bases at J, with 9 bases between. The V gene's germline CDR1 is SEHNR and CDR2 FQNEAQ (reference sequence). The CDR3 length is 15 residues. As DNA, the CDR3 is TGTGCCAGCAGCTTAGGGACAAAACCCTACAATGAGCAGTTCTTC. Protein: CASSLGTKPYNEQFF.

V gene TRBV28 combines with J gene TRBJ2-5, with D possibly being TRBD2 (6 bases). Trimming left V 5 bases short and J 7 bases short, with 26 bases between. Looked up from germline, CDR1 is MDHEN and CDR2 is SYDVKM. CDR3 size: 17 residues. CDR3 sequence: CASSTRPGLELGRTQYF. DNA of the CDR3: TGTGCCAGCAGTACCCGCCCGGGACTCGAATTGGGACGGACCCAGTACTTC.

V and J are TRBV5-1 and TRBJ2-7; weak D call: TRBD2 (6 bases). CDR1 SGHRS and CDR2 YFSETQ come from the germline V gene. Trimming took 5 bases from V and 7 from J, leaving 16 bases between them. The CDR3 contains 13 residues. The CDR3 here is CASRLDPGSEQYF. The CDR3 bases are TGCGCCAGCAGACTTGACCCCGGGAGTGAGCAGTACTTC. Full variable domain (outside the CDR3, taken from reference TRBV5-1 and TRBJ2-7): KAGVTQTPRYLIKTRGQQVTLSCSPISGHRSVSWYQQTPGQGLQFLFEYFSETQRNKGNFPGRFSGRQFSNSRSEMNVSTLELGDSALYLCASRLDPGSEQYFGPGTRLTVT.